These 14 T cell receptor beta chains were all obtained from the same sample, sequenced in a study of blood T cell repertoires in COVID-19. The table came from immunoSEQ multiplex PCR; TCRdb's copy has only in-frame clones and leaves some out. The sample shows under 130,000 clones, approximately 79% of them seen only once. The material sequenced was peripheral blood. The receptor source for this set is a man aged 65 to 79 with active or convalescent COVID-19.

The count of this clone is one. The J gene is TRBJ1-5, the V gene TRBV19, with D tentatively TRBD1 (6 bases). The V and J ends lost 6 bases and 2 bases respectively, with 11 bases between them. This CDR3 contains 14 residues. The germline CDR1 and CDR2 sequences are LNHDA and SQIVND (reference sequence). The CDR3 region is CASRTGLGNQPQHF. DNA of the CDR3: TGTGCCAGTAGAACAGGGCTGGGCAATCAGCCCCAGCATTTT.

This chain links TRBV5-4 with TRBJ2-7; TRBD2 matches 9 bases. The CDR3 is 15 residues long. Germline V gene lookup returns CDR1 SGHNT and CDR2 YYREEE (reference sequence). V was clipped by 1 base and J by 6 bases; unmatched bases: 8. CDR3 in DNA: TGTGCCAGCAGCTTGTGGGGCGGGGGGGCCTTCGAGCAGTACTTC. It yields the protein CASSLWGGGAFEQYF.

The chain combines TRBV19 with TRBJ2-1, with D possibly TRBD1 on 6 matching bases. The CDR3 runs 14 residues. Per germline, CDR1 LNHDA and CDR2 SQIVND (reference sequence). The ends were cut back, 5 bases at V and 5 bases at J, with 13 bases in the middle. CDR3 coding DNA: TGTGCCAGTAGTCTCCGGGACATGGACAATGAGCAGTTCTTC. Translated: CASSLRDMDNEQFF.

The V gene is TRBV9, the J gene TRBJ2-5; 7 bases match TRBD1. V lost 3 bases to trimming and J lost 4 bases; unmatched junction nucleotides: 9. CDR1 and CDR2 from the germline V gene are SGDLS and YYNGEE. This CDR3 has 15 amino acids. CDR3 bases: TGTGCCAGCAGCGATACCAACGCAGGGGGAGAGACCCAGTACTTC. Protein product: CASSDTNAGGETQYF.

This chain connects TRBV27 to TRBJ2-6; D not certain. V dropped 5 bases and J dropped 0 bases, with 11 bases sitting between them. This CDR3 contains 16 residues. Looked up from germline, CDR1 is MNHEY and CDR2 is SMNVEV (reference sequence). This CDR3 is CASSASRSSGANVLTF. The DNA of the CDR3 is TGTGCCAGCAGTGCCTCAAGGAGCTCTGGGGCCAACGTCCTGACTTTC.

This clone was found once. The gene calls are TRBV10-1 and TRBJ2-3, with 14 nucleotides matching TRBD2. CDR3 length: 16 amino acids. Germline assignment: CDR1 WNHNN and CDR2 SYGVQD (reference sequence). V was pared by 6 bases and J by 4 bases, with 6 bases of the junction left unmatched. In DNA form, the CDR3 reads TGCGCCAGCAGCCCAGGACTAGCGGGGGGCGCAGATACGCAGTATTTT. Translation gives CASSPGLAGGADTQYF.

The chain joins TRBV5-6 to TRBJ2-1, with 10 bases lining up with TRBD2. This CDR3 spans 15 amino acids. CDR1 is SGHDT, CDR2 YYEEEE, per germline. Losses at the gene ends were 4 bases for V and 3 bases for J; bases not matched to a gene: 4. CDR3 sequence reads: CASSKTSGFYNEQFF. The CDR3 DNA is TGTGCCAGCAGCAAGACTAGCGGGTTCTACAATGAGCAGTTCTTC.

This clone was seen a single time. The gene calls are TRBV5-6 and TRBJ2-6, with D unclear. The CDR3 is 16 residues long. Between the trimmed V and J ends, which lost 2 bases and 0 bases, there was a span of 9 bases. Germline V gene lookup returns CDR1 SGHDT and CDR2 YYEEEE. This CDR3 reads CASSFRLNSGANVLTF. The DNA of the CDR3 is TGTGCCAGCAGCTTTAGACTGAACTCTGGGGCCAACGTCCTGACTTTC.

V gene TRBV28 combines with J gene TRBJ2-2, with D maybe TRBD2 (7 bases). The V gene's germline CDR1 is MDHEN and CDR2 SYDVKM. The germline V and J ends were trimmed by 6 bases and 4 bases, with 15 bases remaining between them. The CDR3 spans 15 residues. The CDR3 DNA follows: TGTGCCAGCAGCTTGGGGGGGCCGGGCACCGGGGAGCTGTTTTTT. It codes for CASSLGGPGTGELFF.

This clone came up once. The rearrangement links TRBV6-1 to TRBJ1-5; the D gene is possibly TRBD1 (5 bases). Germline lookup yields CDR1 MNHNS and CDR2 SASEGT. Trimming cost V 4 bases and J 3 bases, with 13 bases left between them. CDR3 length: 15 residues. CDR3 nucleotide sequence: TGTGCCAGCAGTGCCATTCAGGGCCCCAATCAGCCCCAGCATTTT. Its translation: CASSAIQGPNQPQHF.

This clone appeared once. The chain combines TRBV4-1 with TRBJ2-2; D is unclear. The germline V and J ends were trimmed by 4 bases and 3 bases, with 6 bases remaining between them. This CDR3 spans 13 amino acids. Germline loops: CDR1 MGHRA, CDR2 YSYEKL. In nucleotides, the CDR3 is TGCGCCAGCAGCCTCGCAGACACCGGGGAGCTGTTTTTT. Protein: CASSLADTGELFF.

The V gene is TRBV28, the J gene TRBJ2-7, with a weak D call TRBD1 (6 bases). The CDR3 sequence is 15 residues long. V was pared by 5 bases and J by 7 bases, with 21 bases between. Per the germline V gene, CDR1 is MDHEN and CDR2 is SYDVKM. The DNA for the CDR3 is TGTGCCAGCAGTAGCACAGGGTCCTCTTTGGGAGAGCAGTACTTC. As protein: CASSSTGSSLGEQYF.

The J gene is TRBJ1-5, the V gene TRBV7-2; unclear D gene. Trimming cost V 1 base and J 6 bases, with 7 bases left between them. CDR1 and CDR2 from the germline V gene are SGHTA and FQGNSA. The CDR3 totals 13 residues. Here the CDR3 DNA reads TGTGCCAGCAGCTTAGACGAGGGTCAGCCCCAGCATTTT. Encoded protein: CASSLDEGQPQHF.

With respect to this clone: Germline is not matched at one junction end, which may reflect a read error. The CDR3 coding sequence is TGTGCCAGCAGTAAACAGGGCTTGTCCTACGAGCAGTACTTC. Translating it yields CASSKQGLSYEQYF. The V and J genes are TRBV19 and TRBJ2-7, with D possibly being TRBD1 (6 bases). The germline V gene has CDR1 LNHDA and CDR2 SQIVND (reference sequence). The CDR3 contains 14 residues.